Below, 21 T cell receptor beta chains from the same sample are listed, as sequenced in a study of graft-versus-host responses after intestinal transplantation. Their specific antigens are unknown. Method: immunoSEQ multiplex PCR; TCRdb's copy keeps in-frame clones and lacks some. The table records about 85,000 clones, 91% of them present only once. Here the sequenced sample was unstimulated CD8+ T cells sorted from spleen or lymph node cells, taken before transplant. These receptors originate from a human donor who was the organ donor for an intestinal transplant.

A remark on this clone: The same CDR3 arises from other DNA sequences in this sample as well. The chain recombines TRBV7-9 with TRBJ2-3, with 7 bases matching TRBD2. Trimming cost V 8 bases and J 0 bases; bases outside gene matches: 8. The CDR3 spans 15 residues. Germline V CDR1 and CDR2: SEHNR, FQNEAQ (reference sequence). The CDR3 DNA reads TGTGCCAGCGACCCTAGCGGTTCTAGCACAGATACGCAGTATTTT. As protein: CASDPSGSSTDTQYF.

The V gene is TRBV5-5, the J gene TRBJ1-3; no reliable D call. Germline V gene lookup returns CDR1 SGHKS and CDR2 YYEKEE (reference sequence). The CDR3 is 16 amino acids. V lost 2 bases and J 4 bases, leaving 16 bases between the germline ends. This chain's CDR3 is CASSLWVKEPGNTIYF. The CDR3 coding sequence is TGTGCCAGCAGCTTATGGGTTAAGGAGCCGGGAAACACCATATATTTT.

The chain joins TRBV19 to TRBJ2-5; 8 positions agree with TRBD1. V dropped 5 bases and J dropped 4; count of bases not matched to a gene: 3. The CDR3 is 13 amino acids. Germline V CDR1 and CDR2: LNHDA, SQIVND (reference sequence). CDR3 DNA: TGTGCCAGTAGTCGCGACAGGGGAGAGACCCAGTACTTC. It is translated as CASSRDRGETQYF.

CDR3 DNA sequence: TGTGCCAGCAGCCCCCTCGGGACAGCGAACACCGGGGAGCTGTTTTTT. This translates into CASSPLGTANTGELFF. The chain joins TRBV9 to TRBJ2-2; 7 nucleotides line up with TRBD1. In germline, CDR1 is SGDLS, CDR2 YYNGEE. Trimming removed 4 bases from V and 0 bases from J; junction bases left unmatched: 6. This CDR3 has 16 amino acids.

The count of this clone is one. This chain joins TRBV5-1 and TRBJ2-2; the D gene is possibly TRBD1 (5 bases). The CDR3 runs to 16 residues. V shed 1 base and J shed 5 bases, with 15 bases lying between them. CDR1 and CDR2 (germline): SGHRS, YFSETQ. CDR3 sequence reads: CASSLIGRAETGELFF. CDR3 bases: TGCGCCAGCAGCTTGATAGGCAGGGCGGAAACCGGGGAGCTGTTTTTT.

J is TRBJ1-1 and V is TRBV5-1; D not resolved. The V end was cut by 0 bases, the J end by 0 bases, with 6 bases between. Germline V gives CDR1 SGHRS, CDR2 YFSETQ. The CDR3 totals 14 residues. CDR3 coding DNA: TGCGCCAGCAGCTTGGAACAGATGAACACTGAAGCTTTCTTT. Encoded protein: CASSLEQMNTEAFF.

V usage is TRBV5-4 and J usage is TRBJ1-1; D gene unclear. Trimming cost V 6 bases and J 0 bases, with 12 bases left between them. This CDR3 comprises 14 residues. Germline V lookup: CDR1 SGHNT, CDR2 YYREEE (reference sequence). Here the CDR3 DNA reads TGTGCCAGCACCCCGGATCCTATGAACACTGAAGCTTTCTTT. It specifies CASTPDPMNTEAFF.

The chain carries TRBV5-6 and TRBJ2-7; perhaps TRBD1 as D (6 bases). The germline V gene encodes CDR1 SGHDT and CDR2 YYEEEE. The CDR3 is made up of 15 amino acids. V was shortened by 3 bases and J by 0 bases, with 13 bases between the two germline ends. Written as DNA, the CDR3 is TGTGCCAGCAGCTCACAGGGTGGCAGCTCCTACGAGCAGTACTTC. It yields the protein CASSSQGGSSYEQYF.

The rearrangement links TRBV7-8 to TRBJ2-5; 7 positions agree with TRBD1. The J call may be mistaken, given a closer DNA end match to TRBJ2-7. The germline gives CDR1 SGHVS, CDR2 FQNEAQ. The CDR3 covers 14 residues. Written as DNA, the CDR3 is TGTGCCAGCACCAAACAGGGGACGTCCTACGAGCAGTACTTC. It yields the protein CASTKQGTSYEQYF.

The rearrangement links TRBV6-1 to TRBJ1-1; no clear D. V was clipped by 0 bases and J by 4 bases, with 9 bases between them. Per germline, CDR1 MNHNS and CDR2 SASEGT. This CDR3 contains 14 residues. The CDR3 coding sequence is TGTGCCAGCAGTGAAGCCTCGTTGGGCACTGAAGCTTTCTTT. This sequence encodes CASSEASLGTEAFF.

V usage is TRBV27 and J usage is TRBJ2-1; 8 bases line up with TRBD1. J was trimmed by 4 bases and V by 2 bases; bases with no gene match: 1. The CDR3 has 14 residues. Germline V gives CDR1 MNHEY, CDR2 SMNVEV (reference sequence). The CDR3 region has the DNA TGTGCCAGCAGTTTACAGGGGGCGTACAATGAGCAGTTCTTC. This gives the protein CASSLQGAYNEQFF.

The chain combines TRBV19 with TRBJ2-2; no reliable D call. Germline V gene sequence: CDR1 LNHDA, CDR2 SQIVND (reference sequence). V was cut by 9 bases and J by 1 base, with 9 bases left in between. This CDR3 comprises 13 residues. The CDR3 sequence: CASRSGNTGELFF. DNA of the CDR3: TGTGCCAGCAGATCAGGGAACACCGGGGAGCTGTTTTTT. Together with reference TRBV19 and TRBJ2-2, the CDR3 gives the full variable domain: DGGITQSPKYLFRKEGQNVTLSCEQNLNHDAMYWYRQDPGQGLRLIYYSQIVNDFQKGDIAEGYSVSREKKESFPLTVTSAQKNPTAFYLCASRSGNTGELFFGEGSRLTVL.

This clone was detected once. The rearrangement links TRBV7-8 to TRBJ2-1; TRBD2 matches 16 bases. V lost 5 bases and J lost 8; bases outside the gene matches: 9. The germline V gene encodes CDR1 SGHVS and CDR2 FQNEAQ. This CDR3 is 17 amino acids long. The CDR3 loop is CASSPPGLAGGGDEQFF. Here the CDR3 DNA reads TGTGCCAGCAGCCCACCGGGACTAGCGGGAGGGGGTGATGAGCAGTTCTTC.

This chain connects TRBV10-3 to TRBJ2-7; 13 bases are a match to TRBD2. This CDR3 is 13 amino acids long. The V segment lost 10 bases and the J segment 6 bases; nucleotides outside the gene matches: 6. CDR1 is ENHRY and CDR2 is SYGVKD in the germline V gene. The CDR3 region is CATWTSGSIEQYF. DNA for the CDR3: TGTGCCACCTGGACTAGCGGGAGTATCGAGCAGTACTTC.

This chain uses TRBV4-1 with TRBJ2-5, with D perhaps TRBD2 (5 bases). Trimming removed 1 base from V and 0 bases from J, with 6 bases in between. Germline lookup yields CDR1 MGHRA and CDR2 YSYEKL. The CDR3 spans 14 residues. CDR3 DNA sequence: TGCGCCAGCAGCCAAGTTAGCGACCAAGAGACCCAGTACTTC. Translation: CASSQVSDQETQYF.

This chain joins TRBV6-4 and TRBJ2-1; D is ambiguous. Germline V gene sequence: CDR1 MRHNA, CDR2 SNTAGT. The V and J ends lost 8 bases and 10 bases respectively, with 15 bases between them. The CDR3 has 12 residues. DNA of the CDR3: TGTGCCAGCCACGGACCCGGCGACGAGCAGTTCTTC. Translated: CASHGPGDEQFF.

The V and J genes are TRBV29-1 and TRBJ2-7; maybe TRBD1 (5 bases). Germline CDR1 is SQVTM and CDR2 is ANQGSEA. The CDR3 is 14 residues long. V lost 6 bases to trimming and J lost 3 bases, with 18 bases between them. The CDR3 sequence: CSVSRVGSYYEQYF. In nucleotides, the CDR3 is TGCAGCGTAAGCAGGGTAGGATCATACTACGAGCAGTACTTC.

The chain combines TRBV5-4 with TRBJ1-1, with D maybe TRBD1 (5 bases). The CDR3 loop spans 14 amino acids. The V gene's germline CDR1 is SGHNT and CDR2 YYREEE (reference sequence). V lost 2 bases and J 1 base, leaving 9 bases between the germline ends. Written as DNA, the CDR3 is TGTGCCAGCAGCTTTCGGGGGTCGAACACTGAAGCTTTCTTT. Translating gives CASSFRGSNTEAFF.

The rearrangement joins TRBV7-6 to TRBJ2-1; TRBD2 matches 10 bases. V lost 3 bases, J lost 10 bases, and 15 bases stayed unmatched. Germline loops: CDR1 SGHVS, CDR2 FNYEAQ. There are 17 residues in the CDR3. The DNA for the CDR3 is TGTGCCAGCAGCTTTGGGCCTCTAGCGGGGGCCTTCTGGGAGCAGTTCTTC. Translation gives CASSFGPLAGAFWEQFF. Based on the CDR3 plus reference TRBV7-6 and TRBJ2-1, the full variable domain is GAGVSQSPRYKVTKRGQDVALRCDPISGHVSLYWYRQALGQGPEFLTYFNYEAQQDKSGLPNDRFSAERPEGSISTLTIQRTEQRDSAMYRCASSFGPLAGAFWEQFFGPGTRLTVL.

V is TRBV6-5 and J is TRBJ2-7, with D perhaps given as TRBD1 or TRBD2 (5 bases each). The CDR3 extends over 15 amino acids. Germline loops: CDR1 MNHEY, CDR2 SVGAGI. Trimming removed 6 bases at V and 0 bases at J, with 15 bases between. Here the CDR3 DNA reads TGTGCCAGCAGCTATCTCCGGGACGTCTCCTACGAGCAGTACTTC. It yields the protein CASSYLRDVSYEQYF.

The count of this clone is one. The chain combines TRBV13 with TRBJ2-1, with a tentative D call TRBD2 (6 bases). The CDR3 length is 15 residues. CDR1 and CDR2 (germline): PRHDT, FYEKMQ (reference sequence). Trimming stripped 7 bases from V and 1 base from J, with 14 bases between. CDR3 region: CASIAPGGSYNEQFF. The CDR3 DNA reads TGTGCCAGCATCGCCCCCGGGGGATCCTACAATGAGCAGTTCTTC. The whole variable domain, remainder taken from reference TRBV13 and TRBJ2-1, is AAGVIQSPRHLIKEKRETATLKCYPIPRHDTVYWYQQGPGQDPQFLISFYEKMQSDKGSIPDRFSAQQFSDYHSELNMSSLELGDSALYFCASIAPGGSYNEQFFGPGTRLTVL.